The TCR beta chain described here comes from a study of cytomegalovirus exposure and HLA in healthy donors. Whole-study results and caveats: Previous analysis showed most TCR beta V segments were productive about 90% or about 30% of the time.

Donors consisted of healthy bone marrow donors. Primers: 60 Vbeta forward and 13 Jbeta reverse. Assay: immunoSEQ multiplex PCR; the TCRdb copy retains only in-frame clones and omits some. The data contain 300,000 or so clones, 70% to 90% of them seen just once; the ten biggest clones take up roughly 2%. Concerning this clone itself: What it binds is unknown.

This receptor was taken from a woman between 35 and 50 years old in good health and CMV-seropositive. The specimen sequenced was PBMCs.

Here the CDR3 DNA reads TGTGCCAGCAGGATCACAGGGGTTGGCACCGGGGAGCTGTTTTTT. It specifies CASRITGVGTGELFF. This chain connects TRBV6-1 to TRBJ2-2; 7 positions agree with TRBD1. Trimming removed 6 bases from V and 4 bases from J; junction bases left unmatched: 8. This CDR3 has 15 residues. Looked up from germline, CDR1 is MNHNS and CDR2 is SASEGT.